A selection of T cell receptor beta chains follows, all from one sample in a study of cytomegalovirus exposure and HLA in healthy donors. The assay was immunoSEQ multiplex PCR, and TCRdb's table has in-frame clones only and misses some. The sample contains roughly 100,000 clones, 70% of which appear only once. What was sequenced was PBMCs. The receptors here all came from a man aged 35 to 55 in good health and CMV-seropositive. The CDR3 runs from the conserved cysteine through the conserved F or W. The D gene is left open where the match is weak. Part of the rows lack a size; the others show once, few, many or a class for expanded clones.

d_gene | j_gene | v_gene | abundance | CDR3nt | CDR3aa
TRBD1 | TRBJ1-5 | TRBV27 | . | TGTGCCAGCGGACAGGGGTTCAATCAGCCCCAGCATTTT | CASGQGFNQPQHF
TRBD1 | TRBJ2-1 | TRBV19 | . | TGTGCCAGTAGTTTTGGACAGGGGATATACAATGAGCAGTTCTTC | CASSFGQGIYNEQFF
TRBD2 | TRBJ2-7 | TRBV30 | . | TGTGCCTGGAGTCCCCGGACTAGCGGGAGTATCCACGAGCAGTACTTC | CAWSPRTSGSIHEQYF
TRBD2 | TRBJ2-7 | TRBV15 | . | TGTGCCACCAGCCTTACCAGCGGGGGGGAGCAGTACTTC | CATSLTSGGEQYF
TRBD1 | TRBJ1-2 | TRBV28 | . | TGTGCCAGCAGTTTATTAGGGGGCGATGGCTACACCTTC | CASSLLGGDGYTF
TRBD1 | TRBJ1-4 | TRBV28 | . | TGTGCCAGCAGTCTCGGGACAGGAACTAATGAAAAACTGTTTTTT | CASSLGTGTNEKLFF
TRBD2 | TRBJ2-3 | TRBV5-6 | . | TGTGCCAGCAGCTCGGGACTAGCGGGACTGTCTGGGCAGTATTTT | CASSSGLAGLSGQYF
. | TRBJ2-5 | TRBV6-1 | . | TGTGCCAGCAGTGAAATCGGAGAAGAGACCCAGTACTTC | CASSEIGEETQYF
. | TRBJ1-2 | TRBV29-1 | . | TGCAGCGTCGCTGACTCCCTGAAGGGCTACACCTTC | CSVADSLKGYTF
TRBD2 | TRBJ2-1 | TRBV28 | . | TGTGCCAGCAGCCGACTAGCGGGAGACCGCAATGAGCAGTTCTTC | CASSRLAGDRNEQFF
. | TRBJ2-1 | TRBV6-5 | . | TGTGCCAGCAGTTATAAGGACAGGGAGGGGGGTAATGAGCAGTTCTTC | CASSYKDREGGNEQFF
. | TRBJ1-5 | TRBV30 | once | TGTGCCTGGAGTACCTCGGACTTTCAGCCCCAGCATTTT | CAWSTSDFQPQHF
TRBD1 | TRBJ1-1 | TRBV19 | . | TGTGCCAGTAGTTCACAGGGGGTTGGGTCTGAAGCTTTCTTT | CASSSQGVGSEAFF
TRBD1 | TRBJ2-3 | TRBV11-2 | . | TGTGCCAGCAGCTTAGGTCCAGGGGGCGTGGATACGCAGTATTTT | CASSLGPGGVDTQYF
TRBD1 | TRBJ2-1 | TRBV4-1 | . | TGCGCCAGCAGCCAAGATCCGGGCCAGGGGGCGGGAAATGAGCAGTTCTTC | CASSQDPGQGAGNEQFF
. | TRBJ1-5 | TRBV4-2 | . | TGTGCCAGCAGCAGCAGAGGGTTGGATCAGCCCCAGCATTTT | CASSSRGLDQPQHF
. | TRBJ2-3 | TRBV18 | . | TGTGCCAGCTCATCACCCGCGGCCAGGGGCATCACAGATACGCAGTATTTT | CASSSPAARGITDTQYF
TRBD2 | TRBJ2-2 | TRBV2 | . | TGTGCCAGCAGCGGGACTAGCGGAGGAGGAACCGGGGAGCTGTTTTTT | CASSGTSGGGTGELFF
. | TRBJ1-2 | TRBV19 | . | TGTGCCAGCCGCACAGGTACCTATGGCTACACCTTC | CASRTGTYGYTF
. | TRBJ1-1 | TRBV5-4 | . | TGTGCCAGCAGCTTGGATAGCGGTTTGAACACTGAAGCTTTCTTT | CASSLDSGLNTEAFF
. | TRBJ1-2 | TRBV2 | . | TGTGCCAGCAGTGGTCTGGGTGACTACTATGGCTACACCTTC | CASSGLGDYYGYTF
TRBD2 | TRBJ2-1 | TRBV9 | few | TGTGCCAGCAGCGTAGCGGGACTAGCTTACAATGAGCAGTTCTTC | CASSVAGLAYNEQFF
. | TRBJ1-3 | TRBV21-1 | . | TGTGCCAGCAGCTTGCGAGACAAGGACTCTGGAAACACCATATATTTT | CASSLRDKDSGNTIYF
TRBD2 | TRBJ2-3 | TRBV12-5 | . | TGTGCTAGTGGTATAGCGGGAGTTACAGATACGCAGTATTTT | CASGIAGVTDTQYF
. | TRBJ2-5 | TRBV18 | . | TGTGCCAGCTCACCACCCGGACTGTCGGGGGAGACCCAGTACTTC | CASSPPGLSGETQYF
TRBD1 | TRBJ2-3 | TRBV27 | . | TGTGCCAGCACCATACAGGGGGGCGATACGCAGTATTTT | CASTIQGGDTQYF
. | TRBJ2-7 | TRBV2 | . | TGTGCCAGCAGTGCCGGGGATTACTACGAGCAGTACTTC | CASSAGDYYEQYF
TRBD2 | TRBJ2-7 | TRBV28 | . | TGTGCCAGCGCGATAGCGGGGGAGGGGTCCTACGAGCAGTACTTC | CASAIAGEGSYEQYF
TRBD2 | TRBJ2-2 | TRBV7-9 | . | TGTGCCAGCAGCTTGGCGGGAGTGGCCGGGGAGCTGTTTTTT | CASSLAGVAGELFF
. | TRBJ1-4 | TRBV2 | . | TGTGCCAGCTATAATCCCGGAGTAACTAATGAAAAACTGTTTTTT | CASYNPGVTNEKLFF
TRBD1 | TRBJ2-1 | TRBV27 | . | TGTGCCAGCAGTATACCGACAGGGGTGTCCTACAATGAGCAGTTCTTC | CASSIPTGVSYNEQFF
TRBD1 | TRBJ2-7 | TRBV6-5 | . | TGTGCCAGCAGTACAGGACAGGCGAACGAGCAGTACTTC | CASSTGQANEQYF
. | TRBJ1-2 | TRBV10-3 | . | TGTGCCATCAGTGAGTCAGGGAGGGGTGATGGCTACACCTTC | CAISESGRGDGYTF
TRBD1 | TRBJ2-7 | TRBV19 | few | TGTGCCAGTAACGACAGGGGCCCCTCCTACGAGCAGTACTTC | CASNDRGPSYEQYF
. | TRBJ2-1 | TRBV9 | . | TGTGCCAGCAGCCCCGGAGGGAATGAGCAGTTCTTC | CASSPGGNEQFF
. | TRBJ2-5 | TRBV2 | . | TGTGCCAGCAGTGAAGAGGGGCAGGGGGGAGAGACCCAGTACTTC | CASSEEGQGGETQYF
. | TRBJ1-4 | TRBV5-6 | few | TGTGCCAGCAGCCCCTCCTCAGGGTCGGGTGAAAAACTGTTTTTT | CASSPSSGSGEKLFF
TRBD1 | TRBJ1-2 | TRBV25-1 | . | TGTGCCAGCAGTGAACCAGGGGGCGGTAACTATGGCTACACCTTC | CASSEPGGGNYGYTF
TRBD1 | TRBJ1-4 | TRBV29-1 | once | TGCAGCGCCAGACAGGGGGCGGTGGAAAAACTGTTTTTT | CSARQGAVEKLFF
. | TRBJ1-4 | TRBV21-1 | . | TGTGCCAGCACACAGACAGCAGTGGAAGAAAAACTGTTTTTT | CASTQTAVEEKLFF
TRBD2 | TRBJ2-1 | TRBV5-1 | . | TGCGCCAGCAGCTTGGCCGGGGGGGCTTCCTACAATGAGCAGTTCTTC | CASSLAGGASYNEQFF
. | TRBJ2-5 | TRBV5-6 | . | TGTGCCAGCAGCCCCCAGGGGAGAATCCAAGAGACCCAGTACTTC | CASSPQGRIQETQYF
. | TRBJ2-1 | TRBV27 | . | TGTGCCAGCAGTTTATCTACGGGATCCATCCACAATGAGCAGTTCTTC | CASSLSTGSIHNEQFF
. | TRBJ2-3 | TRBV30 | . | TGTGCCTCCTACCGGGGGGCGGGGGATACGCAGTATTTT | CASYRGAGDTQYF
TRBD2 | TRBJ2-1 | TRBV27 | . | TGTGCCAGTAGTGACAGGGTAGTAGCGGGAGGGCCCTACAATGAGCAGTTCTTC | CASSDRVVAGGPYNEQFF
TRBD1 | TRBJ1-1 | TRBV6-6 | . | TGTGCCAGCAGCCCTGAAGGGGGACAGGTATGGGAGGCTTTCTTT | CASSPEGGQVWEAFF
. | TRBJ1-2 | TRBV6-5 | . | TGTGCCAGCAGTTACGCCAGGGTTCGCGGCTACACCTTC | CASSYARVRGYTF
TRBD1 | TRBJ1-1 | TRBV28 | . | TGTGCCAGCAGTTTTTACGACAGGGGCGACCTTTCCAGGAACACTGAAGCTTTCTTT | CASSFYDRGDLSRNTEAFF
. | TRBJ2-1 | TRBV10-3 | . | TGTGCCATCAGTGAGTCTACTGCCAGGGATGAGCAGTTCTTC | CAISESTARDEQFF
. | TRBJ2-1 | TRBV6-5 | . | TGTGCCAGCAGTTACTCGATAAGGCAGGGAAGGGATGAGCAGTTCTTC | CASSYSIRQGRDEQFF
TRBD2 | TRBJ2-7 | TRBV7-2 | . | TGTGCCAGCAGCCCAACTAGCGGGAGCTCCTACGAGCAGTACTTC | CASSPTSGSSYEQYF
. | TRBJ2-1 | TRBV9 | . | TGTGCCAGCAGCCCTATCTCGAGCTCCTACAATGAGCAGTTCTTC | CASSPISSSYNEQFF
. | TRBJ2-4 | TRBV28 | . | TGTGCCAGCAGTTTACCTCAGGGCATAGGGGCCAAAAACATTCAGTACTTC | CASSLPQGIGAKNIQYF
TRBD1 | TRBJ1-1 | TRBV7-9 | . | TGTGCCAGCAGAGACGACAGGGAAGACACTGAAGCTTTCTTT | CASRDDREDTEAFF
TRBD1 | TRBJ1-5 | TRBV9 | once | TGTGCCAGCAGCGTTGGGACAGGGGGCAATCAGCCCCAGCATTTT | CASSVGTGGNQPQHF